Sequencing of this T cell receptor beta chain was carried out in a study of regulatory T cells in long-lasting Graves disease. This clonotype has ten or more counts. Construction of TCR beta libraries relied on iRepertoire HTBI primers and on Arm-PCR targeting CDR3 regions. MiXCR, run by TCRdb on the multiplex PCR reads, gives a single entry per CDR3 protein. The sample includes some 420,000 distinct CDR3 sequences, around a fifth of them seen just once. Sample time point: persistent/refractory GD, antithyroid drugs over 5 years with positive TRAb. The TCR library used RNA extracted from PBMCs. Guidelines of the American Thyroid Association were used to diagnose Graves' disease. This clonotype was sampled from a female donor with Graves disease. Specimen: peripheral blood mononuclear cells (PBMCs), collected when the disease was refractory, from a patient treated with antithyroid drugs.

The CDR3 sequence is CASSNPGGSQETQYF. CDR3 nucleotide sequence: TGTGCCAGCAGCAACCCTGGTGGGAGCCAAGAGACCCAGTACTTC. This chain uses TRBV11-1 with TRBJ2-5, with a weak D call TRBD2 (5 bases). There are 15 residues in the CDR3. The germline gives CDR1 SGHAT, CDR2 FQDESV (reference sequence). V lost 5 bases to trimming and J lost 1 base, with 14 bases between them. The full variable domain, its missing parts supplied by reference TRBV11-1 and TRBJ2-5, is EAEVAQSPRYKITEKSQAVAFWCDPISGHATLYWYRQILGQGPELLVQFQDESVVDDSQLPKDRFSAERLKGVDSTLKIQPAELGDSAMYLCASSNPGGSQETQYFGPGTRLLVL.